The clone carrying this T cell receptor beta chain was counted between two and nine times. Antigen specificity is unknown. CDR1 and CDR2 from the germline V gene are MDHEN and SYDVKM. The CDR3 consists of 18 residues. The V gene end was trimmed by 11 bases and the J gene end by 0 bases; junction bases not matched to a gene: 16. TCR beta CDR3 regions were amplified from RNA. The primer set for the first-round RT-PCR of the TCR CDR3 was HTBI. One entry per CDR3 protein results from TCRdb running MiXCR on the multiplex PCR reads. The sample includes over 450,000 distinct CDR3 sequences, approximately 17% seen only once; the top ten take 17%. Patients with uncontrolled infections, other autoimmune diseases, pregnancy or lactation were excluded. This entry comes from a study of T cells in Graves' hyperthyroidism and ophthalmopathy. Study-wide results and limits: Ophthalmopathy was separated from stable hyperthyroidism by a 13 V-J model.

The chain uses TRBV28 and TRBJ2-6, with 7 bases that match TRBD2. Sequencing was carried out using blood. The clonotype was recovered from a young woman with Graves' ophthalmopathy. The chain's CDR3 is CAASREAALISGANVLTF. The CDR3 coding sequence is TGTGCCGCATCCCGGGAGGCAGCCCTTATCTCTGGGGCCAACGTCCTGACTTTC.